The next 15 T cell receptor beta chains were all read from a single sample in a study of tumor and adjacent non-tumor tissue in lung cancer. The library came from three nested PCR rounds adapted from ARM-PCR protocols. TCRdb reanalysed the multiplex PCR reads using MiXCR and keeps one entry per CDR3 protein. This sample has some 97,000 distinct CDR3 sequences, with 60% to 80% found just once. The template was RNA from unsorted bulk tissue. The normal lung tissue was taken more than 3 cm from the tumor edge. Sample: distant non-tumor lung tissue. These receptors originate from a man aged 25-40 years with non-small cell lung cancer.

This clonotype was seen ten or more times. The CDR3 nucleotides read TGTGCCAGCAGCTTAGAACGGCCCTTACCCCTCCACTTT. Translated: CASSLERPLPLHF. This rearrangement joins TRBV7-8 to TRBJ1-6; no definite D call. V lost 1 base, J lost 12 bases, and 10 bases lay in between. Germline CDR1 SGHVS, CDR2 FQNEAQ. The CDR3 is 13 residues long.

Worth noting for this clonotype: An end of the junction does not agree with germline; a read error may underlie this. This rearrangement joins TRBV4-1 to TRBJ2-7, with 10 bases identical to TRBD1. The germline gives CDR1 MGHRA, CDR2 YSYEKL. The CDR3 has 19 residues. CDR3 in DNA: TGCGCCGGCAGCCAAGGGGAGACAGGGGGCACTGGGGAAACCTACGAGCAGTACTTC. This codes for CAGSQGETGGTGETYEQYF.

A word on this clonotype: Compared with germline, one end of the junction differs, possibly owing to a read error. This chain uses TRBV6-1 with TRBJ1-5, with D uncertain. Germline loops: CDR1 MNHNS, CDR2 SASEGT. The CDR3 is 16 residues long. This CDR3 is CVSTAILVGKNQPQHF. In nucleotides, the CDR3 is TGTGTCAGCACGGCAATCTTAGTAGGGAAAAATCAGCCCCAGCATTTT.

This clonotype was observed at least ten times. The chain is built from TRBV11-2 and TRBJ2-3, with D perhaps matching TRBD2 (5 bases). The CDR3 has 15 residues. From germline, CDR1 is SGHAT and CDR2 FQNNGV. V was cut by 2 bases and J by 0 bases, with 9 bases left in between. The CDR3 region is CASSLLGLSTDTQYF. The CDR3 bases are TGTGCCAGCAGCTTATTAGGACTCAGCACAGATACGCAGTATTTT.

As concerns this clonotype: Relative to the germline gene, one junction end is altered; a read error may explain this. V gene TRBV4-2 combines with J gene TRBJ2-1, with 9 bases identical to TRBD1. Per germline, CDR1 LGHNA and CDR2 YNFKEQ. The CDR3 is 15 residues long. The CDR3 protein is CASSQGQGPYNERFF. The CDR3 bases are TGTGCCAGTAGCCAGGGACAGGGACCCTACAATGAGCGGTTCTTC.

Worth noting for this clonotype: At one end the junction does not follow the germline gene, possibly because of a read error. The chain links TRBV29-1 to TRBJ1-5, with 8 bases matching TRBD1. Germline CDR1 reads SQVTM; CDR2 reads ANQGSEA. This CDR3 contains 13 residues. CDR3 region: CSARTGWVEPQLF. The CDR3 nucleotides are TGCAGCGCGAGGACAGGGTGGGTTGAACCCCAGCTTTTT.

J is TRBJ2-1 and V is TRBV6-5; D is uncertain. The length of the CDR3 is 17 residues. Per the germline V gene, CDR1 is MNHEY and CDR2 is SVGAGI. The DNA for the CDR3 is TGTGTCAGTAGCTACTCATGGGCGGCCAGCTCCTACAATGAGCAGTTCTTC. Encoded protein: CVSSYSWAASSYNEQFF.

The rearrangement uses TRBV11-2 and TRBJ1-2; the D gene is possibly TRBD1 (5 bases). Germline CDR1 is SGHAT and CDR2 is FQNNGV. The CDR3 is 17 residues long. Trimming removed 6 bases from V and 12 bases from J, with 32 bases in between. The chain's CDR3 is CASSPSGDSSTNYAHTF. Written as DNA, the CDR3 is TGTGCCAGCAGTCCCTCCGGAGACAGTTCGACTAACTATGCCCACACCTTC.

The chain links TRBV12-3 or TRBV12-4 to TRBJ2-7, with unresolved D. V was shortened by 2 bases and J by 3 bases, with 5 bases between the two germline ends. The CDR3 contains 12 residues. For the CDR3, the DNA is TGTGCCAGCAGTTTAAGACGCTACGAGCAGTACTTC. Translating it yields CASSLRRYEQYF.

Comment on this clonotype: The junction departs from the called germline gene at one end, perhaps through a read error. This chain joins TRBV11-2 and TRBJ2-3; tentative D call: TRBD2 (5 bases). Germline V gene data show CDR1 as SGHAT and CDR2 as FQNNGV. The CDR3 runs 16 residues. The CDR3 nucleotides are TGTTCCAGCAGCCAGATTGGTCGGGGATATCAAGATACGCTGTATTTT. Its translation: CSSSQIGRGYQDTLYF.

Notes on this clonotype: It is likely a read error, because the conserved phenylalanine at the end of the CDR3 is missing. The chain employs TRBV20-1 and TRBJ2-7; no firm D call. Trimming took off 1 base at V and 8 bases at J, with 15 bases between the two ends. The germline V gene encodes CDR1 DFQATT and CDR2 SNEGSKA (reference sequence). CDR3 length: 13 amino acids. The CDR3 is CSARGPIGVQQYL. In nucleotides, the CDR3 is TGCAGTGCTAGAGGACCCATAGGTGTCCAGCAGTACCTC.

This clonotype qualifies as medium-sized. This rearrangement joins TRBV29-1 to TRBJ1-4, with a possible D match to TRBD1 (5 bases). Trimming cost V 6 bases and J 6 bases, with 11 bases left between them. Germline V gives CDR1 SQVTM, CDR2 ANQGSEA. The CDR3 extends over 12 amino acids. The CDR3 is CSVIDSHEKLFF. The CDR3 DNA is TGCAGCGTCATCGACAGCCATGAAAAACTGTTTTTT.

The gene calls are TRBV13 and TRBJ2-2, with 7 nucleotides matching TRBD1. The J segment lost 9 bases and the V segment lost 10 bases, leaving 11 bases of the junction unmatched. The CDR3 sequence is 13 residues long. CDR1 is PRHDT and CDR2 is FYEKMQ in the germline V gene (reference sequence). The CDR3 region has the DNA TGTGCCATCAGTACAGGGGAAGTCAGGGAGCTGTTTTTT. This gives the protein CAISTGEVRELFF. The whole variable domain, filled in from reference TRBV13 and TRBJ2-2, reads AAGVIQSPRHLIKEKRETATLKCYPIPRHDTVYWYQQGPGQDPQFLISFYEKMQSDKGSIPDRFSAQQFSDYHSELNMSSLELGDSALYFCAISTGEVRELFFGEGSRLTVL.

The chain employs TRBV7-9 and TRBJ1-2; no definite D call. V shed 4 bases and J shed 4 bases, with 10 bases lying between them. Germline V gives CDR1 SEHNR, CDR2 FQNEAQ (reference sequence). The CDR3 consists of 13 residues. The CDR3 DNA is TGTGCCAGCAGCTCCGGCAGCCTCTATGGCTACACCTTC. Its protein is CASSSGSLYGYTF.

Notes on this clonotype: A junction end diverges from the germline sequence, so it may reflect a read error. The chain couples TRBV11-2 to TRBJ1-3; no definite D call. Germline CDR1 is SGHAT and CDR2 is FQNNGV. The CDR3 extends over 17 amino acids. CDR3 in amino acids: CAGSLGSGQISGNTIFF. As DNA, the CDR3 is TGTGCCGGCAGCTTAGGCTCAGGCCAGATCTCTGGAAACACCATATTTTTT.